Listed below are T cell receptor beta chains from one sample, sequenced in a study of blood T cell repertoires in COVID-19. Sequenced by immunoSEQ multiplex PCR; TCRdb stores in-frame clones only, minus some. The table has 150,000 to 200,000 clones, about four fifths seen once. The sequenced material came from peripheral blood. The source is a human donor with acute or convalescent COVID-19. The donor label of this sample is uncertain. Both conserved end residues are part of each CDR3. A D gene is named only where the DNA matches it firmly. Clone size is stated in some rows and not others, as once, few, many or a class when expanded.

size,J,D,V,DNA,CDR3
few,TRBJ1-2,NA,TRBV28,TGTGCCAGCAGTTCCCCGGGGAGGCCTAACTATGGCTACACCTTC,CASSSPGRPNYGYTF
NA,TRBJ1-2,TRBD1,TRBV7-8,TGTGCCAGCAGCTTAGGGACAGGGAACTATGGCTACACCTTC,CASSLGTGNYGYTF
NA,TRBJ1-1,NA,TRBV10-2,TGCGCCAGCAGTGAGTCTGGACAACGGAACACTGAAGCTTTCTTT,CASSESGQRNTEAFF
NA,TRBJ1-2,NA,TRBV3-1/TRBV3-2,TGTGCCAGCAGCCAAGCACGGTCCTATGGCTACACCTTC,CASSQARSYGYTF
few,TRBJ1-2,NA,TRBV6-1,TGTGCCAGCAGTGAATCAGGCCAATCGCACCGCGGCTACACCTTC,CASSESGQSHRGYTF
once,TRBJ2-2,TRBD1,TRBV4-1,TGCGCCAGCAGCCAAGACAGGACAGGGCTCACCGGGGAGCTGTTTTTT,CASSQDRTGLTGELFF
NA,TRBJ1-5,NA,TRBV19,TGTGCCAGTAGCCAACAGGGTAGGTCGCCCCAGCATTTT,CASSQQGRSPQHF
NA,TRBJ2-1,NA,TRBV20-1,TGCAGTGCTAGTAAAGACACAGAGCAGTTCTTC,CSASKDTEQFF
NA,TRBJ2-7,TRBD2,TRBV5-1,TGCGCCAGCAGCTGGGAGACTAGCGGTTACGAGCAGTACTTC,CASSWETSGYEQYF
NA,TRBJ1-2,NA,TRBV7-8,TGTGCCAGCAGCTTAGGTTTGCTAGGGGCAGAAGGTGGCTACACCTTC,CASSLGLLGAEGGYTF
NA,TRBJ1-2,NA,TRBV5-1,TGCGCCAGCAGCTTGGAATCAGGGGTTAAGTCTGGCTACACCTTC,CASSLESGVKSGYTF
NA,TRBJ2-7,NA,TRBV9,TGTGCCAGCAGCGTCCAGGGGGGACCCTACGAGCAGTACTTC,CASSVQGGPYEQYF
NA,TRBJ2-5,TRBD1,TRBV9,TGTGCCAGCAGCGCTGGGGGGACAGGGAGAGAGACCCAGTACTTC,CASSAGGTGRETQYF
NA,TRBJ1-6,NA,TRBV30,TGTGCCTGCCGGGGGAGCTATAATTCACCCCTCCACTTT,CACRGSYNSPLHF
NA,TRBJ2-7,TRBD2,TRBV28,TGTGCCAGCAGTTTTGTACTAGCGGGAGTCGAGCAGTACTTC,CASSFVLAGVEQYF
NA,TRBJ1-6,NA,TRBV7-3,TGTGCCAGCAGCCAGGCGGGGCTGGGGAATTCACCCCTCCACTTT,CASSQAGLGNSPLHF
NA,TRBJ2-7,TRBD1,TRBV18,TGTGCCAGCTCACCGACAGGGCCCCCCTCCTACGAGCAGTACTTC,CASSPTGPPSYEQYF
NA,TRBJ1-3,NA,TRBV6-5,TGTGCCAGCAGTTACGACACCTCTGGAAACACCATATATTTT,CASSYDTSGNTIYF
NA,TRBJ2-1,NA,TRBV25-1,TGTGCCAGCAGTGCCCGGGGGTGGGCTGAGCAGTTCTTC,CASSARGWAEQFF
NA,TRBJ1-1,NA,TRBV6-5,TGTGCCAGCAGTTACCTTAACGGGAACACTGAAGCTTTCTTT,CASSYLNGNTEAFF
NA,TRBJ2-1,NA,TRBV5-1,TGCGCCAGCAGCTCACAGTCGGCGGGTTACAATGAGCAGTTCTTC,CASSSQSAGYNEQFF
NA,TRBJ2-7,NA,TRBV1,TGCACCAGCAGCCCCCGGGGGAGCTACGAGCAGTACTTC,CTSSPRGSYEQYF
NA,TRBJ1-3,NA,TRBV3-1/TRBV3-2,TGTGCCAGCAGCACAGGGTCCGGAAACACCATATATTTT,CASSTGSGNTIYF
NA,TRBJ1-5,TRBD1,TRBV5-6,TGTGCCAGCAGCTCTGGGACGGGACAGGGTTGGGGCAATCAGCCCCAGCATTTT,CASSSGTGQGWGNQPQHF
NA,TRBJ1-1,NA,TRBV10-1,TGCGCCAGCAGTGATAACAGTCCGAACACTGAAGCTTTCTTT,CASSDNSPNTEAFF
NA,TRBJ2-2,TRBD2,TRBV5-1,TGCGCCAGCAGCTCACTAGCGGGGGGGCTCGACACCGGGGAGCTGTTTTTT,CASSSLAGGLDTGELFF
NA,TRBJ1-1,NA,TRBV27,TGTGCCAGCAGTCCCCCCACCGCGGGGGCTGAAGCTTTCTTT,CASSPPTAGAEAFF
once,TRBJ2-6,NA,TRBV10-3,TGTGCCATCACCGGGGATACTGGGGCCAACGTCCTGACTTTC,CAITGDTGANVLTF
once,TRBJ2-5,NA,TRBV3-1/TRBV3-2,TGTGCCAGCAGCGGACAAGGGGCACAGTACTTC,CASSGQGAQYF
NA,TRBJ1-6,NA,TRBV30,TGTGCCTGGAGGCTGCATTCCGGGACATCTGATTCACCCCTCCACTTT,CAWRLHSGTSDSPLHF
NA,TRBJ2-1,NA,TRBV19,TGTGCCAGTAGTATAGGAAACAACAATGAGCAGTTCTTC,CASSIGNNNEQFF
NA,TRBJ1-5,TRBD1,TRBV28,TGTGCCAGCAGCCCACAGGGGGATCACAATCAGCCCCAGCATTTT,CASSPQGDHNQPQHF